This is a list of T cell receptor beta chains from one sample in a study of cytotoxic CD8 clonotypes in ibrutinib-treated CLL. The repertoire was sequenced with immunoSEQ multiplex PCR; TCRdb's copy has only in-frame clones and lacks some. The sample holds 110,000 or so clones, about 53% seen once. This specimen was PBMCs, taken after 24 months of ibrutinib treatment. The source is a human donor with chronic lymphocytic leukemia. CDR3s include the opening cysteine and the closing phenylalanine or tryptophan. Fields, in order: clone size, J gene, D gene, V gene, CDR3 DNA, CDR3 protein. D genes are given only for firm matches. Expanded clones get a size class; other rows say once, few or many, or leave the size out.

abundance: -
j_gene: TRBJ1-5
d_gene: -
v_gene: TRBV11-3
CDR3nt: TGTGCCAGCAGCCAGGGTAGGAGCAATCAGCCCCAGCATTTT
CDR3aa: CASSQGRSNQPQHF

abundance: -
j_gene: TRBJ1-1
d_gene: TRBD1
v_gene: TRBV5-1
CDR3nt: TGCGCCAGCAGGAAACAGGGGGCCGGAACTGAAGCTTTCTTT
CDR3aa: CASRKQGAGTEAFF

abundance: -
j_gene: TRBJ1-2
d_gene: -
v_gene: TRBV7-6
CDR3nt: TGTGCCAGCAGCCCAACGGAGGCTAACTATGGCTACACCTTC
CDR3aa: CASSPTEANYGYTF

abundance: few
j_gene: TRBJ2-7
d_gene: TRBD1
v_gene: TRBV29-1
CDR3nt: TGCAGCGTTAGAGGGACAGGGGGCAACGAGCAGTACTTC
CDR3aa: CSVRGTGGNEQYF

abundance: -
j_gene: TRBJ1-1
d_gene: -
v_gene: TRBV6-6
CDR3nt: TGTGCCAGCAGGACCGACGGGAGGTTTGAAGCTTTCTTT
CDR3aa: CASRTDGRFEAFF

abundance: -
j_gene: TRBJ2-3
d_gene: -
v_gene: TRBV5-1
CDR3nt: TGCGCCAGCAGCTTGGAGAGGGCCCCAGATACGCAGTATTTT
CDR3aa: CASSLERAPDTQYF

abundance: -
j_gene: TRBJ2-1
d_gene: TRBD2
v_gene: TRBV6-5
CDR3nt: TGTGCCAGCAGTTTCGGCGGGGGGGATAATGAGCAGTTCTTC
CDR3aa: CASSFGGGDNEQFF

abundance: -
j_gene: TRBJ2-5
d_gene: TRBD1
v_gene: TRBV29-1
CDR3nt: TGCAGCGTTGATCCGACAGGGAGTGGGAAGACCCAGTACTTC
CDR3aa: CSVDPTGSGKTQYF

abundance: -
j_gene: TRBJ2-2
d_gene: TRBD1
v_gene: TRBV14
CDR3nt: TGTGCCAGCAGCCGCCGACAGGGGGCCACCGGGGAGCTGTTTTTT
CDR3aa: CASSRRQGATGELFF

abundance: -
j_gene: TRBJ1-1
d_gene: TRBD1
v_gene: TRBV25-1
CDR3nt: TGTGCCAGCAGTGACAGGGGGTCCGAAGCTTTCTTT
CDR3aa: CASSDRGSEAFF